This TCR beta chain came from a study of T cells in Graves' hyperthyroidism and ophthalmopathy. Looking at the study overall: Peripheral blood was secured at the point of initial diagnosis, before any treatment.

This clonotype was detected ten times or more. The antigen is undetermined. Amplified TCR beta CDR3 regions came from RNA transcripts. TCR CDR3 regions were first amplified by RT-PCR with HTBI primers. A single record per CDR3 protein comes from TCRdb applying MiXCR to the multiplex PCR reads. Here the sample spans about 400,000 distinct CDR3 sequences, about 12% being singletons. Regarding the study as a whole: In the blood, most expanded thyroid clonotypes above 0.001 appeared as well. Ophthalmopathy cases were set apart from stable hyperthyroidism by a 13 V-J model.

Germline values: CDR1 MNHEY, CDR2 SMNVEV (reference sequence). V was cut by 6 bases and J by 5 bases, with 16 bases left in between. There are 14 residues in the CDR3. Using around 10 ml of fresh peripheral blood, PBMCs were prepared. Sequencing was carried out using blood. The clonotype comes from a woman younger than 30 with Graves' hyperthyroidism. The V and J genes are TRBV27 and TRBJ1-1; D is possibly TRBD1 (5 bases). Here the CDR3 DNA reads TGTGCCAGCAGGATCGCTCGCAGGGCGACTGAAGCTTTCTTT. This encodes CASRIARRATEAFF.